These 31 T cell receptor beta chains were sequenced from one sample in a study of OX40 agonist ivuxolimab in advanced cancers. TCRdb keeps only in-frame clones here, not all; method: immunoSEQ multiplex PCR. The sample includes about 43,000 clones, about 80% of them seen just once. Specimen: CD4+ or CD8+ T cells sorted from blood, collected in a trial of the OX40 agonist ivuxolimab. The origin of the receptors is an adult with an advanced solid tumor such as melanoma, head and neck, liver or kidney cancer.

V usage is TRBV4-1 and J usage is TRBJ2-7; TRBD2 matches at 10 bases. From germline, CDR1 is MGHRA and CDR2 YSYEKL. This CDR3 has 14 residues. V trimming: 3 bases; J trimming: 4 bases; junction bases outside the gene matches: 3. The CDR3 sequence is CASSHDSGRYEQYF. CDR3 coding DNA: TGCGCCAGCAGCCACGATAGCGGGAGGTACGAGCAGTACTTC.

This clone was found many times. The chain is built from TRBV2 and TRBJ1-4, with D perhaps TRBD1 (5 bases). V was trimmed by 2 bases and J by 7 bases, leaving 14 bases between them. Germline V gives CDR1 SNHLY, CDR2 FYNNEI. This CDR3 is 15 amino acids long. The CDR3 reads CASSETKGRGEKLFF. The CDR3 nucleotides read TGTGCCAGCAGTGAAACCAAGGGGCGGGGTGAAAAACTGTTTTTT.

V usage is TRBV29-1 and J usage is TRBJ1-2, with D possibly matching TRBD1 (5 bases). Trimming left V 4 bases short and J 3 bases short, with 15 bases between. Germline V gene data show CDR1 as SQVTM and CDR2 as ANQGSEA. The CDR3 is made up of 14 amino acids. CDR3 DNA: TGCAGCGTTGGGGGCCCGGACACAGACTATGGCTACACCTTC. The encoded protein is CSVGGPDTDYGYTF.

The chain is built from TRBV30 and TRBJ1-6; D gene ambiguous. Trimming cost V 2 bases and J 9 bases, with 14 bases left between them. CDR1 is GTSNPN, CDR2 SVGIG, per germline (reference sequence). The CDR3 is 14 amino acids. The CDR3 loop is CAWSSANLSSPLHF. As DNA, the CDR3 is TGTGCCTGGAGTTCCGCTAATCTGAGTTCACCCCTCCACTTT.

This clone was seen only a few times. The CDR3 here is CASSPSRGANSPLHF. CDR3 nucleotides: TGTGCCAGCAGTCCATCACGGGGGGCAAATTCACCCCTCCACTTT. The chain is built from TRBV25-1 and TRBJ1-6; D possibly corresponds to TRBD1 (6 bases). The V end lost 5 bases, the J end lost 7 bases, and 15 bases lay between the germline ends. Germline V gives CDR1 MGHDK, CDR2 SYGVNS. The CDR3 runs 15 residues.

The CDR3 loop reads CASSLREDGEQFF. As DNA, the CDR3 is TGTGCCAGCAGTTTGCGGGAGGACGGTGAGCAGTTCTTC. The chain uses TRBV11-3 and TRBJ2-1; 8 bases match TRBD2. This CDR3 has 13 amino acids. The germline V gene has CDR1 SGHNT and CDR2 YENEEA. V was pared by 6 bases and J by 9 bases, with 7 bases of the junction left unmatched.

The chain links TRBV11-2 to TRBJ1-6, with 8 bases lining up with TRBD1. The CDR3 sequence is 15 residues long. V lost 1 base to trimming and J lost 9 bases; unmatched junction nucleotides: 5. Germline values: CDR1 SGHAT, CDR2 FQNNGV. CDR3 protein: CASSLAGQGSSPLHF. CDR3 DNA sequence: TGTGCCAGCAGCTTAGCCGGACAGGGCAGTTCACCCCTCCACTTT.

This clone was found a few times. The CDR3 spells CASSPVFTGELFF. CDR3 DNA sequence: TGTGCCAGCAGCCCAGTGTTCACCGGGGAGCTGTTTTTT. The J gene is TRBJ2-2, the V gene TRBV7-2; D remains unclear. The CDR3 sequence is 13 residues long. CDR1 is SGHTA and CDR2 is FQGNSA in the germline V gene. The V end lost 5 bases, the J end lost 4 bases, and 8 bases lay between the germline ends.

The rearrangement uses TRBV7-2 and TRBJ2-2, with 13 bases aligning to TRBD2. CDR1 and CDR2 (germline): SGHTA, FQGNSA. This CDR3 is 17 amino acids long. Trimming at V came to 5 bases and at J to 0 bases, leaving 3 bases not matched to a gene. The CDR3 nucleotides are TGTGCCAGCAGCGCGACTAGCGGGGGGTCGAACACCGGGGAGCTGTTTTTT. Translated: CASSATSGGSNTGELFF.

In nucleotides, the CDR3 is TGTGCCAACTCGGACAGGGGAAACTATGGCTACACCTTC. The encoded protein is CANSDRGNYGYTF. The chain is built from TRBV6-1 and TRBJ1-2, with 9 bases fitting TRBD1. V gave up 10 bases and J gave up 2 bases; unmatched junction bases: 5. The CDR3 has 13 residues. The germline gives CDR1 MNHNS, CDR2 SASEGT.

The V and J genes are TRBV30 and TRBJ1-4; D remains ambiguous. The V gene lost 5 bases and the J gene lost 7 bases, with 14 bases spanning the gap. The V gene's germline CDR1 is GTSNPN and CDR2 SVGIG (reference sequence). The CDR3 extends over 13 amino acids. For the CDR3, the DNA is TGTGCCTGGTCCCTCGGGCAGCTTGAAAAACTGTTTTTT. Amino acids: CAWSLGQLEKLFF.

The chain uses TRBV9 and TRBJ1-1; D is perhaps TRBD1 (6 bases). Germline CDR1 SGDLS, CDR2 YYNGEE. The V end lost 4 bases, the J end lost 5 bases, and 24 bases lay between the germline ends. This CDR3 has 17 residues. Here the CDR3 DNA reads TGTGCCAGCAGCACCCTTACGGGGGCCTCGGGAGGGACTGAAGCTTTCTTT. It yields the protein CASSTLTGASGGTEAFF.

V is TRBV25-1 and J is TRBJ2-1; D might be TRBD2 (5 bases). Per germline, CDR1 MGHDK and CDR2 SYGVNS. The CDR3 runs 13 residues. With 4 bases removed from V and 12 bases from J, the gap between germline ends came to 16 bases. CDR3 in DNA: TGTGCCAGCAGTGGGACTCTCATTGTGGGGCAGTTCTTC. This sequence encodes CASSGTLIVGQFF. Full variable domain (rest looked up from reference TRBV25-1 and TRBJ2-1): EADIYQTPRYLVIGTGKKITLECSQTMGHDKMYWYQQDPGMELHLIHYSYGVNSTEKGDLSSESTVSRIRTEHFPLTLESARPSHTSQYLCASSGTLIVGQFFGPGTRLTVL.

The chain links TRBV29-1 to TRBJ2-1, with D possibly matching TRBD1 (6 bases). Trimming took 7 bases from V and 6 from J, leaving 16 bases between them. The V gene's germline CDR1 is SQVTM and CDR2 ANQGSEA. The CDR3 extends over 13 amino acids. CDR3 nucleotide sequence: TGCAGCGGCCGCGGGCAGGGGAGCAATGAGCAGTTCTTC. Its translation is CSGRGQGSNEQFF.

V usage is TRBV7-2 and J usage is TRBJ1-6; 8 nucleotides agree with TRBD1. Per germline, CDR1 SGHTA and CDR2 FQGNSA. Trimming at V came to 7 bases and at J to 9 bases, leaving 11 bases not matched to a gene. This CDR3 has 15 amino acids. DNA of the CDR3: TGTGCCAGCACCCCGACAGGGGTTGAGAGTTCACCCCTCCACTTT. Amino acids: CASTPTGVESSPLHF.

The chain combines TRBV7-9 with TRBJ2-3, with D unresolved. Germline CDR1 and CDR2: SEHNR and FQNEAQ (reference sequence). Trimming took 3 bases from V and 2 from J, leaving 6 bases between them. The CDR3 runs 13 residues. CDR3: CASSFGPTDTQYF. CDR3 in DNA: TGTGCCAGCAGCTTCGGCCCCACAGATACGCAGTATTTT.

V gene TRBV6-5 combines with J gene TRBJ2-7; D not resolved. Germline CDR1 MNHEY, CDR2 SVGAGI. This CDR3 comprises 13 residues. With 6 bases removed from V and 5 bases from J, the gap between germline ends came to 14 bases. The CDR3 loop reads CASSHSPPNEQYF. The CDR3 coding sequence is TGTGCCAGCAGCCATTCCCCCCCGAACGAGCAGTACTTC.

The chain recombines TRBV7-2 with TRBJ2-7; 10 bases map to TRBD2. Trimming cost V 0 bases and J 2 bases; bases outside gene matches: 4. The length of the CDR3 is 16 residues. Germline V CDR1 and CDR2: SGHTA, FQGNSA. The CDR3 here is CASSLAASGSPYEQYF. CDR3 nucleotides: TGTGCCAGCAGCTTAGCGGCTAGCGGGAGTCCCTACGAGCAGTACTTC.

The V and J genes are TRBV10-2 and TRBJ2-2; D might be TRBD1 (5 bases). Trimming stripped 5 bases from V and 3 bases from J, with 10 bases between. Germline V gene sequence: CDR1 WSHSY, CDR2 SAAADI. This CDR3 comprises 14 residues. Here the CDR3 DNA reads TGCGCCAGCAGTTTAGGGGTGGACACCGGGGAGCTGTTTTTT. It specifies CASSLGVDTGELFF.

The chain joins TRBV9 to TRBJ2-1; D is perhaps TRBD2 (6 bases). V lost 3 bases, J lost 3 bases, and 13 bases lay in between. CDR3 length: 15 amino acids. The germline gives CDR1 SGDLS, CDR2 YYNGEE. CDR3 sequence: CASSATSLNYNEQFF. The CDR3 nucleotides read TGTGCCAGCAGCGCGACTAGTCTAAACTACAATGAGCAGTTCTTC.

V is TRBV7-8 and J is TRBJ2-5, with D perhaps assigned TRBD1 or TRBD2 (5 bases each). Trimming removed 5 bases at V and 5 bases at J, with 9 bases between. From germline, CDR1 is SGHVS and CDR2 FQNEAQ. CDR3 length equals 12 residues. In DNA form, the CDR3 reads TGTGCCAGCAGCAGGGGCGGGGAGACCCAGTACTTC. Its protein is CASSRGGETQYF.

As DNA, the CDR3 is TGTGCCAGCAGCTTAGTACAGGGGGTGTACGAGCAGTACTTC. Translation gives CASSLVQGVYEQYF. The genes are TRBV11-1 and TRBJ2-7, with 8 bases identical to TRBD1. Germline-derived CDR1 and CDR2 are SGHAT and FQDESV (reference sequence). Trimming took 1 base from V and 4 from J; bases not matched to a gene: 3. The CDR3 contains 14 residues.

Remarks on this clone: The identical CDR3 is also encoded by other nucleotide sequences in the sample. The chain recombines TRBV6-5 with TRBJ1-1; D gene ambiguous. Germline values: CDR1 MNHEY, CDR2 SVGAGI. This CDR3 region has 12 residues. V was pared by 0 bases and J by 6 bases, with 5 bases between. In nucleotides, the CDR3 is TGTGCCAGCAGTTACTCGGGCGCTGAAGCTTTCTTT. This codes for CASSYSGAEAFF.

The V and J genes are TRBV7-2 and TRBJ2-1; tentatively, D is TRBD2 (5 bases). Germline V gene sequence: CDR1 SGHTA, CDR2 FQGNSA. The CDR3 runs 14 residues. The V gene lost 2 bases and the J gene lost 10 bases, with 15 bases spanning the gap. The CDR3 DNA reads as TGTGCCAGCAGCTTACTAGCCCCCCAGTACGAGCAGTTCTTC. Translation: CASSLLAPQYEQFF.

In DNA form, the CDR3 reads TGTGCCAGCTCACCCCCGGGACAGACCTACGAGCAGTACTTC. Protein sequence: CASSPPGQTYEQYF. The chain combines TRBV18 with TRBJ2-7; 7 bases fit TRBD1. Losses at the gene ends were 3 bases for V and 2 bases for J; bases not matched to a gene: 4. This CDR3 is 14 amino acids long. Germline V gene sequence: CDR1 KGHSH, CDR2 LQKENI.

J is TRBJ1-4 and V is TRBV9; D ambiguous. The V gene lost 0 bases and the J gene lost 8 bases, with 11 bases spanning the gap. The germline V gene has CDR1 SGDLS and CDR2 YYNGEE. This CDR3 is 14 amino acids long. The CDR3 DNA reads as TGTGCCAGCAGCGTAGGGGTGGTGGGCGAAAAACTGTTTTTT. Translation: CASSVGVVGEKLFF.

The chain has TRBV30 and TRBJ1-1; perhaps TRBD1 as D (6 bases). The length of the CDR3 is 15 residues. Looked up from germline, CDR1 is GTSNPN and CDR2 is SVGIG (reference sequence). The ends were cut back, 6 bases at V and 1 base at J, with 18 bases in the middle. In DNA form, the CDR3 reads TGTGCCTGTCAAAGAATGGGGGCGACGAACACTGAAGCTTTCTTT. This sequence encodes CACQRMGATNTEAFF.

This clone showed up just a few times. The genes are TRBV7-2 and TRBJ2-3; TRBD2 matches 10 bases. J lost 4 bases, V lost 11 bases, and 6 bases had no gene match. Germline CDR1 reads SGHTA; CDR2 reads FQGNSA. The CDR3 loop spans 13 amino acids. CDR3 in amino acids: CAGSGRSADTQYF. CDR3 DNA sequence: TGTGCCGGTAGCGGGAGGTCCGCAGATACGCAGTATTTT.

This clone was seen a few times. The CDR3 loop is CASSRTEQNTGELFF. In DNA form, the CDR3 reads TGCGCCAGCAGCAGAACGGAGCAGAACACCGGGGAGCTGTTTTTT. V gene TRBV5-1 combines with J gene TRBJ2-2; D remains ambiguous. Trimming removed 4 bases at V and 1 base at J, with 11 bases between. Germline V gives CDR1 SGHRS, CDR2 YFSETQ. The CDR3 is 15 residues long.

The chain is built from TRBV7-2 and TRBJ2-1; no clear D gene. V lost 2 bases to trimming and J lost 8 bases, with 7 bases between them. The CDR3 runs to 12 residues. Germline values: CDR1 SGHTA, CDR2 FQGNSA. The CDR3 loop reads CASSLSSHEQFF. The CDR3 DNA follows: TGTGCCAGCAGCTTATCGAGTCATGAGCAGTTCTTC. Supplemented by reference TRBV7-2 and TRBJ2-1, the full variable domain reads GAGVSQSPSNKVTEKGKDVELRCDPISGHTALYWYRQSLGQGLEFLIYFQGNSAPDKSGLPSDRFSAERTGGSVSTLTIQRTQQEDSAVYLCASSLSSHEQFFGPGTRLTVL.

The CDR3 protein is CASSLGLAGEETQYF. The CDR3 DNA is TGCGCCAGCAGTCTTGGACTAGCGGGAGAAGAGACCCAGTACTTC. The V gene is TRBV4-3, the J gene TRBJ2-5; 13 bases match TRBD2. In germline, CDR1 is LGHNA, CDR2 YSLEER. The CDR3 length is 15 residues. After removal of 6 bases from V and 3 bases from J, the junction contained 4 bases not matched to a gene.